Following are 12 T cell receptor beta chains from one sample sequenced in a study of cytomegalovirus exposure and HLA in healthy donors. Researchers ran the PCR with 60 Vbeta and 13 Jbeta primers. The data were produced by immunoSEQ multiplex PCR, yet TCRdb's version contains in-frame clones alone and is incomplete. The sample contains 100,000 to 150,000 clones, around three fifths of which appear only once. What was sequenced was PBMCs. The receptor set was obtained from a middle-aged woman in good health and CMV-seronegative.

This clone was counted between two and nine times. The chain employs TRBV9 and TRBJ1-2; D is undetermined. The length of the CDR3 is 14 residues. Trimming removed 2 bases at V and 2 bases at J, with 10 bases between. Germline CDR1 and CDR2: SGDLS and YYNGEE. For the CDR3, the DNA is TGTGCCAGCAGCGTTGGCGGCAGCAACTATGGCTACACCTTC. It is translated as CASSVGGSNYGYTF. The full variable domain, with the rest looked up from reference TRBV9 and TRBJ1-2, is DSGVTQTPKHLITATGQRVTLRCSPRSGDLSVYWYQQSLDQGLQFLIQYYNGEERAKGNILERFSAQQFPDLHSELNLSSLELGDSALYFCASSVGGSNYGYTFGSGTRLTVV.

This chain joins TRBV30 and TRBJ2-2; 8 positions agree with TRBD1. Germline assignment: CDR1 GTSNPN and CDR2 SVGIG (reference sequence). Trimming at V came to 3 bases and at J to 5 bases, leaving 5 bases not matched to a gene. The CDR3 is 14 residues long. CDR3 DNA: TGTGCCTGGAGACGCAGGGGGCGAACCGGGGAGCTGTTTTTT. Amino acid sequence: CAWRRRGRTGELFF. Combining the CDR3 with reference TRBV30 and TRBJ2-2 gives the whole variable domain SQTIHQWPATLVQPVGSPLSLECTVEGTSNPNLYWYRQAAGRGLQLLFYSVGIGQISSEVPQNLSASRPQDRQFILSSKKLLLSDSGFYLCAWRRRGRTGELFFGEGSRLTVL.

This chain joins TRBV10-3 and TRBJ2-5, with 7 bases matching TRBD2. V shed 10 bases, J shed 1 base, and the junction held 6 bases outside the gene matches. Germline V gene sequence: CDR1 ENHRY, CDR2 SYGVKD. The length of the CDR3 is 13 residues. As DNA, the CDR3 is TGTGCCACCCTAGCGGATCGCCAAGAGACCCAGTACTTC. Its translation is CATLADRQETQYF.

The sample holds a few counts of this clone. The V gene is TRBV29-1, the J gene TRBJ1-1; TRBD1 aligns across 10 bases. The germline CDR1 and CDR2 sequences are SQVTM and ANQGSEA. The CDR3 loop spans 15 amino acids. V was pared by 1 base and J by 4 bases, with 6 bases of the junction left unmatched. The CDR3 spells CSVEAVTGGFTEAFF. The CDR3 DNA sequence: TGCAGCGTTGAAGCAGTGACAGGGGGCTTCACTGAAGCTTTCTTT. The full variable domain, with the rest looked up from reference TRBV29-1 and TRBJ1-1, is SAVISQKPSRDICQRGTSLTIQCQVDSQVTMMFWYRQQPGQSLTLIATANQGSEATYESGFVIDKFPISRPNLTFSTLTVSNMSPEDSSIYLCSVEAVTGGFTEAFFGQGTRLTVV.

This chain links TRBV7-2 with TRBJ2-1, with D perhaps matching TRBD1 (5 bases). With 2 bases removed from V and 6 bases from J, the gap between germline ends came to 8 bases. Germline-derived CDR1 and CDR2 are SGHTA and FQGNSA. The CDR3 totals 13 residues. The CDR3 region is CASSLRRVNEQFF. DNA of the CDR3: TGTGCCAGCAGCTTACGCAGGGTCAATGAGCAGTTCTTC.

The rearrangement links TRBV4-3 to TRBJ1-2; TRBD1 is a possible D gene (5 bases). There are 13 residues in the CDR3. CDR1 and CDR2 from the germline V gene are LGHNA and YSLEER. V lost 0 bases, J lost 7 bases, and 9 bases lay in between. CDR3 DNA: TGCGCCAGCAGCCAAGATCCAGGGTTTGGCTACACCTTC. Amino acids: CASSQDPGFGYTF.

The chain employs TRBV5-1 and TRBJ1-4; D gene ambiguous. The CDR3 length is 14 residues. The V end was cut by 7 bases, the J end by 0 bases, with 10 bases between. The germline V gene has CDR1 SGHRS and CDR2 YFSETQ. CDR3 sequence (DNA): TGCGCCAGCTCATACAGAGCAACTAATGAAAAACTGTTTTTT. It codes for CASSYRATNEKLFF.

The V call is TRBV7-3, the J call TRBJ1-2, with D maybe TRBD1 (6 bases). Trimming took off 2 bases at V and 6 bases at J, with 13 bases between the two ends. CDR1 and CDR2 (germline): SGHTA, FQGTGA. There are 14 residues in the CDR3. The CDR3 DNA is TGTGCCAGCAGCTTATCTGGACAGCAAGATGGCTACACCTTC. Translation gives CASSLSGQQDGYTF.

The chain has TRBV7-3 and TRBJ1-6; D is undetermined. Germline V gene lookup returns CDR1 SGHTA and CDR2 FQGTGA. This CDR3 region has 16 residues. The germline V and J ends were trimmed by 2 bases and 6 bases, with 14 bases remaining between them. The CDR3 DNA reads as TGTGCCAGCAGCTTATCTCCGGGGTCCGTTAATTCACCCCTCCACTTT. Amino acid sequence: CASSLSPGSVNSPLHF.

The chain employs TRBV5-1 and TRBJ2-7; 10 positions match TRBD1. Germline V CDR1 and CDR2: SGHRS, YFSETQ. V shed 2 bases and J 2 bases; nucleotides not matched to a gene: 1. The CDR3 runs to 14 residues. CDR3 loop: CASSLGTGAYEQYF. CDR3 sequence (DNA): TGCGCCAGCAGCTTAGGGACAGGGGCCTACGAGCAGTACTTC.

The chain couples TRBV19 to TRBJ1-5, with 9 nucleotides matching TRBD1. With 0 bases clipped from V and 7 bases from J, the junction kept 7 bases outside the gene matches. Germline-derived CDR1 and CDR2 are LNHDA and SQIVND (reference sequence). CDR3 length equals 16 residues. This CDR3 reads CASSIDRGQGSQPQHF. The CDR3 bases are TGTGCCAGTAGTATAGATCGGGGACAGGGATCGCAGCCCCAGCATTTT.

The chain links TRBV5-4 to TRBJ2-7, with 9 bases matching TRBD2. CDR1 is SGHNT and CDR2 is YYREEE in the germline V gene (reference sequence). V was pared by 4 bases and J by 5 bases, with 10 bases of the junction left unmatched. This CDR3 has 15 residues. The CDR3 reads CASSAGGAGFDEQYF. The CDR3, as DNA: TGTGCCAGCAGCGCGGGGGGGGCGGGGTTCGACGAGCAGTACTTC.